Following are 20 T cell receptor beta chains from one sample sequenced in a study of identical twins. One entry per CDR3 protein results from TCRdb running MiXCR on the 5' RACE reads. The sample records about 920,000 distinct CDR3 sequences, roughly an eighth being singletons. A further study also used this sample, focusing on yellow fever vaccine responses in identical twins.

The specimen sequenced was PBMCs. These receptors were collected from a woman in her late teens or twenties in good health.

This clonotype was observed many times. This chain joins TRBV29-1 and TRBJ2-2, with D possibly being TRBD1 (6 bases). V was pared by 1 base and J by 7 bases, with 16 bases between. The germline V gene encodes CDR1 SQVTM and CDR2 ANQGSEA. CDR3 length: 15 amino acids. The CDR3 nucleotides are TGCAGCGTTGAAGGGGGCAGGGACACATTCGGGGAGCTGTTTTTT. Translated: CSVEGGRDTFGELFF.

This clonotype was recorded a few times. This sequence joins TRBV29-1 and TRBJ1-1, with unresolved D. From germline, CDR1 is SQVTM and CDR2 ANQGSEA. V was cut by 2 bases and J by 5 bases, with 15 bases left in between. The CDR3 loop spans 14 amino acids. The CDR3 loop reads CSVESEGIGTEAFF. CDR3 bases: TGCAGCGTTGAATCGGAGGGTATAGGAACTGAAGCTTTCTTT. The full variable domain, in which reference TRBV29-1 and TRBJ1-1 provide the parts outside the CDR3, is SAVISQKPSRDICQRGTSLTIQCQVDSQVTMMFWYRQQPGQSLTLIATANQGSEATYESGFVIDKFPISRPNLTFSTLTVSNMSPEDSSIYLCSVESEGIGTEAFFGQGTRLTVV.

This clonotype was recorded a few times. The chain combines TRBV7-9 with TRBJ2-1; TRBD2 agrees at 8 bases. V gave up 5 bases and J gave up 0 bases; unmatched junction bases: 6. Germline CDR1 is SEHNR and CDR2 is FQNEAQ (reference sequence). The CDR3 totals 16 residues. The CDR3 reads CASSAASGSSYNEQFF. The DNA for the CDR3 is TGTGCCAGCAGCGCAGCAAGCGGGAGCTCCTACAATGAGCAGTTCTTC. The variable domain in full, completed from reference TRBV7-9 and TRBJ2-1, reads DTGVSQNPRHKITKRGQNVTFRCDPISEHNRLYWYRQTLGQGPEFLTYFQNEAQLEKSRLLSDRFSAERPKGSFSTLEIQRTEQGDSAMYLCASSAASGSSYNEQFFGPGTRLTVL.

The chain joins TRBV7-8 to TRBJ2-5; 9 nucleotides line up with TRBD2. CDR3 length equals 15 residues. Germline values: CDR1 SGHVS, CDR2 FQNEAQ. V trimming: 5 bases; J trimming: 3 bases; junction bases outside the gene matches: 7. The CDR3 DNA sequence: TGTGCCAGCAGCAGACGCGGGGGGGCGGAAGAGACCCAGTACTTC. It yields the protein CASSRRGGAEETQYF.

The chain links TRBV6-1 to TRBJ2-7; 7 positions agree with TRBD2. Trimming removed 2 bases from V and 0 bases from J; junction bases left unmatched: 4. Germline CDR1 MNHNS, CDR2 SASEGT. CDR3 length equals 15 residues. The CDR3 spells CASSEWWGGSYEQYF. The CDR3 DNA follows: TGTGCCAGCAGTGAATGGTGGGGGGGCTCCTACGAGCAGTACTTC.

Ten or more counts support this clonotype. J is TRBJ2-7 and V is TRBV12-3 or TRBV12-4; the match to TRBD2 covers 13 bases. V lost 5 bases, J lost 2 bases, and 9 bases stayed unmatched. The CDR3 runs to 17 residues. Written as DNA, the CDR3 is TGTGCCAGCAGTGCAAGACTAGCGGGAGGCCTAACCTACGAGCAGTACTTC. Translating gives CASSARLAGGLTYEQYF.

A word on this clonotype: One end of the junction fails to match germline, which may point to a read error. The chain combines TRBV24-1 with TRBJ2-1; D may match TRBD1 or TRBD2 (5 bases each). CDR3 length: 15 amino acids. Germline CDR1 KGHDR, CDR2 SFDVKD. CDR3 residues: CATSDPLGSVEGQVF. In DNA form, the CDR3 reads TGTGCCACCAGTGATCCATTGGGATCGGTTGAGGGGCAAGTCTTC.

This chain links TRBV9 with TRBJ1-2; D is unresolved. CDR3 size: 14 residues. V was clipped by 0 bases and J by 4 bases, with 10 bases between them. Germline V gene sequence: CDR1 SGDLS, CDR2 YYNGEE. DNA for the CDR3: TGTGCCAGCAGCGTAGTAAGTGGATTCTATGGCTACACCTTC. This codes for CASSVVSGFYGYTF.

This clonotype came up once. This chain joins TRBV5-1 and TRBJ2-5; D is uncertain. The CDR3 totals 13 residues. Looked up from germline, CDR1 is SGHRS and CDR2 is YFSETQ. The germline V and J ends were trimmed by 3 bases and 4 bases, with 10 bases remaining between them. The CDR3, as DNA: TGCGCCAGCAGCTCCTACGGGCGAGAGACCCAGTACTTC. Protein: CASSSYGRETQYF.

V usage is TRBV7-2 and J usage is TRBJ2-5; tentative D call: TRBD1 (5 bases). The V gene's germline CDR1 is SGHTA and CDR2 FQGNSA. V was shortened by 1 base and J by 3 bases, with 12 bases between the two germline ends. This CDR3 region has 15 residues. The CDR3, as DNA: TGTGCCAGCAGCTTAGTGCCCGACAGTAAAGAGACCCAGTACTTC. Encoded protein: CASSLVPDSKETQYF.

In its sample, this clonotype was seen many times. One junction end disagrees with the germline gene, perhaps due to a read error. CDR3 in DNA: TGCGCCAGCAGTTTGGGACTCACTGAAGCTTTCTTT. The encoded protein is CASSLGLTEAFF. This chain links TRBV7-9 with TRBJ1-1; a weak D match, TRBD1 (5 bases). The germline V gene encodes CDR1 SEHNR and CDR2 FQNEAQ (reference sequence). The CDR3 has 12 amino acids.

With respect to this clonotype: One end of the junction is discordant with germline, which a read error may explain. V and J are TRBV7-9 and TRBJ2-2, with 7 nucleotides matching TRBD2. Germline V gene sequence: CDR1 SEHNR, CDR2 FQNEAQ (reference sequence). The CDR3 sequence is 16 residues long. The CDR3 protein is CVSSLVPRGTSGELFF. CDR3 sequence (DNA): TGTGTCAGCAGCTTAGTTCCGCGGGGGACTTCCGGGGAGCTGTTTTTT.

The chain combines TRBV7-3 with TRBJ2-3, with 10 bases lining up with TRBD2. Trimming at V came to 1 base and at J to 2 bases, leaving 6 bases not matched to a gene. The CDR3 is 17 amino acids. Germline CDR1 SGHTA, CDR2 FQGTGA. CDR3 nucleotides: TGTGCCAGCAGCTTAAACAGCGGGAGGGTCCTCACAGATACGCAGTATTTT. Encoded protein: CASSLNSGRVLTDTQYF.

Many counts were recorded for this clonotype. The V gene is TRBV29-1, the J gene TRBJ2-7; possibly TRBD1 for D (6 bases). CDR1 is SQVTM, CDR2 ANQGSEA, per germline. The CDR3 extends over 15 amino acids. V shed 0 bases and J shed 2 bases, with 14 bases lying between them. The CDR3 loop is CSVEDPRGPTYEQYF. The CDR3, as DNA: TGCAGCGTTGAAGACCCCAGGGGCCCAACCTACGAGCAGTACTTC.

This clonotype appeared many times. The chain has TRBV7-9 and TRBJ2-3; TRBD2 aligns across 11 bases. CDR1 SEHNR and CDR2 FQNEAQ come from the germline V gene (reference sequence). Germline trimming cut 3 bases from V and 0 bases from J; bases unmatched to any gene: 2. The CDR3 is 16 residues long. CDR3 protein: CASSFRLAGSTDTQYF. The CDR3 nucleotides are TGTGCCAGCAGCTTTCGACTAGCGGGGAGCACAGATACGCAGTATTTT.

This clonotype has only a few counts. The V and J genes are TRBV19 and TRBJ2-1; 11 positions agree with TRBD2. V lost 8 bases, J lost 7 bases, and 10 bases stayed unmatched. This CDR3 spans 15 amino acids. Germline CDR1 reads LNHDA; CDR2 reads SQIVND (reference sequence). In nucleotides, the CDR3 is TGTGCCAGTGCCCGCCTAGCGGGGGGCACGAATGAGCAGTTCTTC. As protein: CASARLAGGTNEQFF.

The chain employs TRBV20-1 and TRBJ2-3; 11 nucleotides align to TRBD2. Trimming cost V 2 bases and J 0 bases; bases outside gene matches: 13. Germline CDR1 and CDR2: DFQATT and SNEGSKA (reference sequence). CDR3 length: 19 amino acids. This CDR3 is CSARSGTSGAGSSTDTQYF. The CDR3 DNA follows: TGCAGTGCTAGATCCGGGACTAGCGGAGCGGGGTCTAGCACAGATACGCAGTATTTT.

V is TRBV19 and J is TRBJ2-2; no clear D gene. V gave up 8 bases and J gave up 2 bases, with 12 bases separating them. Germline CDR1 and CDR2: LNHDA and SQIVND (reference sequence). This CDR3 region has 14 residues. The chain's CDR3 is CASGLVPNTGELFF. The DNA of the CDR3 is TGTGCCAGTGGCTTAGTACCCAACACCGGGGAGCTGTTTTTT.

The V gene is TRBV5-1, the J gene TRBJ2-1; TRBD2 agrees at 12 bases. CDR3 length equals 16 residues. Germline V gene lookup returns CDR1 SGHRS and CDR2 YFSETQ. Trimming removed 4 bases from V and 6 bases from J; junction bases left unmatched: 8. The CDR3 protein is CASSPLAGGPLNEQFF. CDR3 coding DNA: TGCGCCAGCAGCCCTCTAGCGGGGGGGCCTCTCAATGAGCAGTTCTTC.

A few counts support this clonotype. J is TRBJ2-1 and V is TRBV7-9, with 9 bases fitting TRBD1. CDR1 is SEHNR, CDR2 FQNEAQ, per germline (reference sequence). V dropped 6 bases and J dropped 2; count of bases not matched to a gene: 5. The CDR3 contains 15 residues. The CDR3 nucleotides are TGTGCCAGCAGAAGTGGACAGGGGACCTACAATGAGCAGTTCTTC. Translated: CASRSGQGTYNEQFF.